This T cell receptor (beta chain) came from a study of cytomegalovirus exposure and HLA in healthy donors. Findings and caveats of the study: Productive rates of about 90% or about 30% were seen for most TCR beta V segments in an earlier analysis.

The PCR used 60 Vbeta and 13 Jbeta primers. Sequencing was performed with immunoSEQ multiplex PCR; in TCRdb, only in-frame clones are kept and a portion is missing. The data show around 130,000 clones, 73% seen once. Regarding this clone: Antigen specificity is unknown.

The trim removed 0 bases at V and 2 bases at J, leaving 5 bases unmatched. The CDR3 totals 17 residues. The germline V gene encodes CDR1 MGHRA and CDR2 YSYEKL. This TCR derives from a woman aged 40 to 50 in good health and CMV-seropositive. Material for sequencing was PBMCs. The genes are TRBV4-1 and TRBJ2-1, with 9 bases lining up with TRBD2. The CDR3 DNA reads TGCGCCAGCAGCCAAGAGCTGGGCGGGGGGGCCTACAATGAGCAGTTCTTC. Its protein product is CASSQELGGGAYNEQFF.